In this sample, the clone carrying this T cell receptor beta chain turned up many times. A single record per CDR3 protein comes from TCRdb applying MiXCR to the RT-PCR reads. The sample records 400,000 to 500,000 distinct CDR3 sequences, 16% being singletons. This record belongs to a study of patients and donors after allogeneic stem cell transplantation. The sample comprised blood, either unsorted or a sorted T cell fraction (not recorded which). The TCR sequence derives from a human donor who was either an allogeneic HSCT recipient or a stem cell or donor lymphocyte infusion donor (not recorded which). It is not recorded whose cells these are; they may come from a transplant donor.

The CDR3, as DNA: TGCGCCAGCAGCTTTCCTACGGGGATGGGGCAGTTCTTC. This encodes CASSFPTGMGQFF. The V call is TRBV5-1, the J call TRBJ2-1, with D possibly TRBD2 on 5 matching bases. This CDR3 comprises 13 residues. Germline CDR1 and CDR2: SGHRS and YFSETQ. V gave up 2 bases and J gave up 12 bases, with 15 bases separating them.